The rows below give T cell receptor beta chains drawn from one sample of a study of T cells in pancreatic ductal adenocarcinoma. Assay used: immunoSEQ multiplex PCR; TCRdb lists only in-frame clones, some missing. The sample consists of more than 15,000 clones, 88% of them appearing once. Sample: PBMCs. The receptors were gathered from a human donor with pancreatic ductal adenocarcinoma. The CDR3 runs from the conserved cysteine through the conserved F or W. The D gene is left open where the match is weak. Not every row has a clone size; where given, it reads once, few, many or a size class.

CDR3aa | CDR3nt | j_gene | v_gene | abundance | d_gene
CASSQLEGMNYGYTF | TGCGCCAGCAGCCAATTGGAGGGCATGAACTATGGCTACACCTTC | TRBJ1-2 | TRBV4-3 | NA | NA
CASSLVSQTQYF | TGTGCCAGCAGCTTAGTTAGCCAGACCCAGTACTTC | TRBJ2-5 | TRBV7-2 | NA | NA
CASSVERGFYNEQFF | TGTGCCAGCAGCGTAGAGCGGGGTTTCTACAATGAGCAGTTCTTC | TRBJ2-1 | TRBV9 | NA | TRBD2
CASSLEGAHKNTEAFF | TGCGCCAGCAGCTTGGAAGGGGCGCACAAGAACACTGAAGCTTTCTTT | TRBJ1-1 | TRBV5-1 | NA | NA
CASSLGADYGYTF | TGTGCCAGCAGTTTGGGGGCGGACTATGGCTACACCTTC | TRBJ1-2 | TRBV28 | NA | NA
CASSQDSYTGELFF | TGCGCCAGCAGCCAGGACAGCTACACCGGGGAGCTGTTTTTT | TRBJ2-2 | TRBV4-3 | NA | NA
CASSSGTGGSYEQFF | TGTGCCAGTAGTTCCGGGACAGGGGGATCCTATGAGCAGTTCTTC | TRBJ2-1 | TRBV19 | NA | TRBD1
CASSQSSGLEPDTQYF | TGCGCCAGCAGCCAATCATCGGGACTAGAGCCAGATACGCAGTATTTT | TRBJ2-3 | TRBV4-3 | NA | TRBD2
CASSGQGNQPQHF | TGTGCCAGCAGCGGACAGGGCAATCAGCCCCAGCATTTT | TRBJ1-5 | TRBV2 | NA | TRBD1
CASSPRTGFLYEQYF | TGTGCCAGCAGTCCACGGACAGGATTCTTATACGAGCAGTACTTC | TRBJ2-7 | TRBV6-1 | few | TRBD1
CASTGQVGISPLHF | TGTGCCAGCACCGGACAAGTTGGGATTTCACCCCTCCACTTT | TRBJ1-6 | TRBV2 | NA | NA
CASSQDMRRANEKLFF | TGTGCCAGCAGCCAAGATATGAGGCGAGCTAATGAAAAACTGTTTTTT | TRBJ1-4 | TRBV4-2 | NA | NA
CASSLLRGPEAFF | TGTGCCAGCTCACTTTTACGCGGGCCTGAAGCTTTCTTT | TRBJ1-1 | TRBV18 | once | NA
CASSRERQETQYF | TGTGCCAGCAGCCGCGAACGGCAAGAGACCCAGTACTTC | TRBJ2-5 | TRBV11-2 | NA | NA